This T cell receptor (beta chain) stems from a study of spatial heterogeneity in lung cancer. About the research overall: Median follow-up for sequenced PBMC samples was about two years after resection, when such samples existed. TCR and UMI combinations that were unique each appeared, on average, more than ten times in raw reads.

TCRdb reanalysed the 5' RACE reads using MiXCR and keeps one entry per CDR3 protein. This repertoire shows about 100,000 distinct CDR3 sequences, roughly a fifth found once; its top ten account for around a fifth. Ten or more counts support this clonotype. Time point: blood at routine non-recurrence follow-up after resection. This CDR3 is 12 amino acids long. The germline V and J ends were trimmed by 5 bases and 5 bases, with 9 bases remaining between them. The sample was PBMCs, taken at follow-up. This receptor was obtained from a male donor with early-stage non-small cell lung cancer. This chain connects TRBV12-3 or TRBV12-4 to TRBJ2-5, with unresolved D. CDR3 DNA sequence: TGTGCCAGCAGTCCCGATCGGGAGACCCAGTACTTC. It is translated as CASSPDRETQYF.